These 18 T cell receptor beta chains were sequenced from one sample in a study of Ad26.COV2.S vaccination and SARS-CoV-2 variants. Sequencing was performed with immunoSEQ multiplex PCR; in TCRdb, only in-frame clones are kept and a portion is missing. Found here are around 450,000 clones, 80% to 95% of them singletons; the top ten hold more than 9%. Noted treatment: 19 received Ad26.COV2.S at low or high dose, single or two shots; roughly 5 received placebo; per-sample allocation not given. On day 63 after the first injection, vaccine and placebo recipients gave samples. Material: peripheral blood, obtained in a trial of Ad26.COV2.S vaccine versus placebo. These receptors were taken from a person aged 18 to 65 who received the Ad26.COV2.S COVID-19 vaccine or a placebo.

The V and J genes are TRBV11-2 and TRBJ2-7; 7 nucleotides match TRBD2. The junction had 8 bases not matched to a gene; V was cut back by 0 bases and J by 3 bases. Germline CDR1 is SGHAT and CDR2 is FQNNGV. This CDR3 has 16 residues. CDR3 bases: TGTGCCAGCAGCTTAGATCGGCTAGCGGTGAGCTACGAGCAGTACTTC. Its protein product is CASSLDRLAVSYEQYF.

V is TRBV5-1 and J is TRBJ1-2; 9 bases match TRBD1. Germline trimming cut 0 bases from V and 5 bases from J; bases unmatched to any gene: 8. Germline assignment: CDR1 SGHRS and CDR2 YFSETQ. CDR3 length: 16 amino acids. The CDR3 is CASSLGRPGQGYGYTF. The CDR3 DNA reads as TGCGCCAGCAGCTTGGGACGTCCGGGACAGGGATATGGCTACACCTTC.

The rearrangement joins TRBV12-3 or TRBV12-4 to TRBJ1-1; D uncertain. This CDR3 has 12 residues. Deletions cut 5 bases from V and 7 bases from J, with 11 bases between. In DNA, the CDR3 is TGTGCCAGCAGTCCAACATGGGGTGAAGCTTTCTTT. It codes for CASSPTWGEAFF.

The CDR3 sequence: CASSYSLADGYNEQFF. In DNA form, the CDR3 reads TGTGCCAGCAGTTACTCTCTAGCGGACGGATACAATGAGCAGTTCTTC. The rearrangement uses TRBV6-2 or TRBV6-3 and TRBJ2-1; 7 positions agree with TRBD2. The CDR3 is 16 amino acids. Germline CDR1 and CDR2: MNHEY and SVGEGT. V dropped 0 bases and J dropped 4; count of bases not matched to a gene: 6.

V is TRBV6-2 or TRBV6-3 and J is TRBJ1-5; no firm D call. Germline CDR1 and CDR2: MNHEY and SVGEGT. The CDR3 sequence is 15 residues long. Trimming shortened V by 6 bases and J by 0 bases, and 12 bases separated the two germline ends. The CDR3 is CASSRRASSNQPQHF. CDR3 bases: TGTGCCAGCAGCCGGAGGGCCAGTAGCAATCAGCCCCAGCATTTT.

The chain carries TRBV20-1 and TRBJ2-7; D gene uncertain. Germline V gene data show CDR1 as DFQATT and CDR2 as SNEGSKA (reference sequence). V lost 3 bases and J 1 base, leaving 13 bases between the germline ends. This CDR3 is built from 14 residues. The CDR3 reads CSASAQHFSYEQYF. As DNA, the CDR3 is TGCAGTGCTAGTGCACAGCACTTTTCCTACGAGCAGTACTTC.

This clone was detected only once. V and J are TRBV11-2 and TRBJ2-1; TRBD2 matches at 14 bases. Germline V gives CDR1 SGHAT, CDR2 FQNNGV. The CDR3 has 16 amino acids. With V trimmed by 6 bases and J by 3 bases, 4 bases remained unmatched. Written as DNA, the CDR3 is TGTGCCAGCAGGGGGACTAGCGGGAGTAACTACAATGAGCAGTTCTTC. As protein: CASRGTSGSNYNEQFF.

This clone was counted once. The chain recombines TRBV6-1 with TRBJ1-1; D unclear. The CDR3 has 15 residues. Germline CDR1 and CDR2: MNHNS and SASEGT. V was clipped by 0 bases and J by 7 bases, with 15 bases between them. CDR3 nucleotides: TGTGCCAGCAGTGAAGCTTCTACCAGTAGATTTGAAGCTTTCTTT. It translates to CASSEASTSRFEAFF.

This chain joins TRBV2 and TRBJ2-5; D uncertain. Germline CDR1 is SNHLY and CDR2 is FYNNEI. CDR3 size: 13 residues. The germline V and J ends were trimmed by 1 base and 5 bases, with 8 bases remaining between them. CDR3 coding DNA: TGTGCCAGCAGTGAAGGGCGGTGGGAGACCCAGTACTTC. Translating gives CASSEGRWETQYF.

The J gene is TRBJ1-6, the V gene TRBV20-1; 8 bases are shared with TRBD1. Germline CDR1 DFQATT, CDR2 SNEGSKA (reference sequence). The CDR3 is 13 amino acids. V lost 5 bases and J lost 7; bases outside the gene matches: 4. The CDR3 region is CSAGGQGNSPLHF. In DNA form, the CDR3 reads TGCAGTGCTGGTGGACAGGGAAATTCACCCCTCCACTTT.

V usage is TRBV27 and J usage is TRBJ2-7; 7 bases are a match to TRBD2. Germline V lookup: CDR1 MNHEY, CDR2 SMNVEV (reference sequence). The CDR3 has 13 residues. V shed 3 bases and J 6 bases; nucleotides not matched to a gene: 5. The CDR3: CASSFGASGEQYF. The CDR3 DNA sequence: TGTGCCAGCAGTTTTGGGGCTAGCGGCGAGCAGTACTTC.

The chain links TRBV28 to TRBJ1-1; the match to TRBD1 covers 7 bases. The CDR3 extends over 16 amino acids. Germline loops: CDR1 MDHEN, CDR2 SYDVKM. V was pared by 2 bases and J by 0 bases, with 6 bases of the junction left unmatched. CDR3 amino acids: CASSLPQGGVNTEAFF. The CDR3 DNA follows: TGTGCCAGCAGTTTACCTCAGGGGGGGGTGAACACTGAAGCTTTCTTT.

This clone is a singleton in its sample. V is TRBV7-3 and J is TRBJ2-1; D ambiguous. Trimming removed 5 bases from V and 0 bases from J, with 14 bases in between. Germline CDR1 reads SGHTA; CDR2 reads FQGTGA. This CDR3 is built from 16 residues. CDR3 in DNA: TGTGCCAGCAGCGCGGAACTCAGAAGCTCCTACAATGAGCAGTTCTTC. It yields the protein CASSAELRSSYNEQFF. The full variable domain, its missing parts supplied by reference TRBV7-3 and TRBJ2-1, is GAGVSQTPSNKVTEKGKYVELRCDPISGHTALYWYRQSLGQGPEFLIYFQGTGAADDSGLPNDRFFAVRPEGSVSTLKIQRTERGDSAVYLCASSAELRSSYNEQFFGPGTRLTVL.

The chain couples TRBV6-6 to TRBJ1-5; TRBD1 might be the D (5 bases). Germline CDR1 is MNHNY and CDR2 is SVGAGI (reference sequence). The V gene lost 2 bases and the J gene lost 5 bases, with 10 bases spanning the gap. The CDR3 spans 14 residues. CDR3: CASSYAGKYQPQHF. CDR3 sequence (DNA): TGTGCCAGCAGTTACGCAGGGAAGTATCAGCCCCAGCATTTT.

The chain is built from TRBV10-1 and TRBJ2-4; D remains ambiguous. There are 13 residues in the CDR3. V was trimmed by 8 bases and J by 3 bases, leaving 11 bases between them. CDR1 WNHNN and CDR2 SYGVQD come from the germline V gene (reference sequence). The DNA of the CDR3 is TGCGCCAGCCCGAGGTTGGGCAAAAACATTCAGTACTTC. This codes for CASPRLGKNIQYF.

The chain links TRBV4-3 to TRBJ1-2; D is possibly TRBD1 (5 bases). Trimming removed 5 bases at V and 4 bases at J, with 14 bases between. CDR3 length: 14 amino acids. Germline assignment: CDR1 LGHNA and CDR2 YSLEER. The CDR3 loop is CASSDSAGSYGYTF. CDR3 bases: TGCGCCAGCAGCGACAGTGCAGGGAGCTATGGCTACACCTTC.

A note on this clone: One end of the junction varies from germline; a read error may be responsible. The chain links TRBV11-2 to TRBJ2-7, with 9 bases matching TRBD1. CDR3 size: 14 residues. Looked up from germline, CDR1 is SGHAT and CDR2 is FQNNGV. The DNA for the CDR3 is TGTGCCAGCAGCTCAGGACAGGGGCTTGGGGGATCCCGCTTC. It is translated as CASSSGQGLGGSRF.

This chain connects TRBV12-3 or TRBV12-4 to TRBJ2-5; 8 nucleotides line up with TRBD1. This CDR3 region has 13 residues. After removal of 4 bases from V and 5 bases from J, the junction contained 3 bases not matched to a gene. The CDR3 loop reads CASSSRGLETQYF. The CDR3 DNA is TGTGCCAGCAGTTCCAGGGGGCTGGAGACCCAGTACTTC.